The 22 T cell receptor beta chains reported below all come from one sample, sequenced in a study of blood T cell repertoires in COVID-19. The assay was immunoSEQ multiplex PCR, and TCRdb's table has in-frame clones only and misses some. The sample carries some 80,000 clones, about 88% recorded once. The sequencing input was peripheral blood. Receptors were obtained from an elderly woman with active or convalescent COVID-19.

This chain links TRBV6-5 with TRBJ2-5; 9 bases map to TRBD1. This CDR3 has 14 residues. Germline assignment: CDR1 MNHEY and CDR2 SVGAGI. Unmatched junction bases numbered 6, after V lost 6 bases and J lost 4 bases. The CDR3 protein is CASSTDRGGETQYF. The CDR3 DNA follows: TGTGCCAGCAGCACGGACAGGGGCGGAGAGACCCAGTACTTC.

A remark on this clone: Relative to the germline gene, one junction end is altered; a read error may explain this. This chain connects TRBV18 to TRBJ2-6; 7 nucleotides line up with TRBD1. The CDR3 length is 18 residues. CDR1 and CDR2 from the germline V gene are KGHSH and LQKENI. For the CDR3, the DNA is TGTGCCAACTCACCTGTCTGGGACAGCTACTCTGGGGCCAACGTCCTGACTTTC. This translates into CANSPVWDSYSGANVLTF.

V usage is TRBV27 and J usage is TRBJ2-7; 8 nucleotides agree with TRBD1. V lost 5 bases and J lost 5; bases outside the gene matches: 14. The CDR3 sequence is 16 residues long. CDR1 MNHEY and CDR2 SMNVEV come from the germline V gene (reference sequence). The CDR3 DNA reads TGTGCCAGCAGTCCCACCTCGGACAGGGTGGTACACGAGCAGTACTTC. Translated: CASSPTSDRVVHEQYF.

This sequence joins TRBV4-3 and TRBJ2-1; TRBD2 is a possible D gene (7 bases). The germline CDR1 and CDR2 sequences are LGHNA and YSLEER. The CDR3 has 19 amino acids. V gave up 0 bases and J gave up 8 bases, with 26 bases separating them. CDR3 amino acids: CASSQEPLRSGGRMDEQFF. Here the CDR3 DNA reads TGCGCCAGCAGCCAAGAGCCCCTCCGATCGGGGGGCCGTATGGATGAGCAGTTCTTC.

This chain connects TRBV7-9 to TRBJ2-1, with D uncertain. Deletions cut 4 bases from V and 0 bases from J, with 7 bases between. In germline, CDR1 is SEHNR, CDR2 FQNEAQ (reference sequence). The CDR3 has 14 residues. The CDR3 loop reads CASSYFSSYNEQFF. The CDR3, as DNA: TGTGCCAGCAGCTATTTTAGCTCCTACAATGAGCAGTTCTTC.

The chain recombines TRBV18 with TRBJ1-5; the D is unclear. CDR1 KGHSH and CDR2 LQKENI come from the germline V gene. The CDR3 totals 13 residues. V was trimmed by 6 bases and J by 5 bases, leaving 11 bases between them. CDR3 sequence: CASSSGGDQPQHF. The DNA for the CDR3 is TGTGCCAGCTCCTCGGGCGGGGATCAGCCCCAGCATTTT.

This clone was detected only once. The rearrangement joins TRBV30 to TRBJ2-1, with 11 bases aligning to TRBD2. The CDR3 has 15 amino acids. Germline CDR1 and CDR2: GTSNPN and SVGIG (reference sequence). With 3 bases clipped from V and 8 bases from J, the junction kept 9 bases outside the gene matches. This chain's CDR3 is CAWSAGLAVRDEQFF. The CDR3 bases are TGTGCCTGGAGCGCGGGACTAGCGGTTAGGGATGAGCAGTTCTTC.

V and J are TRBV4-3 and TRBJ1-3; no definite D call. With 0 bases removed from V and 0 bases from J, the gap between germline ends came to 3 bases. The CDR3 consists of 14 residues. Germline lookup yields CDR1 LGHNA and CDR2 YSLEER. The CDR3 DNA is TGCGCCAGCAGCCAAGACGGCTCTGGAAACACCATATATTTT. It specifies CASSQDGSGNTIYF.

V and J are TRBV6-2 or TRBV6-3 and TRBJ2-1, with 12 bases matching TRBD2. Germline V gene sequence: CDR1 MNHEY, CDR2 SVGEGT. V was pared by 4 bases and J by 8 bases, with 6 bases of the junction left unmatched. CDR3 size: 15 residues. For the CDR3, the DNA is TGTGCCAGCAGTTCGTCTAGCGGGGGGGCCCATGAGCAGTTCTTC. This gives the protein CASSSSSGGAHEQFF.

The chain links TRBV5-1 to TRBJ2-2, with a weak D call TRBD2 (5 bases). Trimming removed 3 bases from V and 7 bases from J, with 10 bases in between. This CDR3 has 13 residues. The germline CDR1 and CDR2 sequences are SGHRS and YFSETQ. In DNA, the CDR3 is TGCGCCAGCAGCTCCGGGGTGATCGGGGAGCTGTTTTTT. It translates to CASSSGVIGELFF. Filled out from reference TRBV5-1 and TRBJ2-2, the complete variable domain reads KAGVTQTPRYLIKTRGQQVTLSCSPISGHRSVSWYQQTPGQGLQFLFEYFSETQRNKGNFPGRFSGRQFSNSRSEMNVSTLELGDSALYLCASSSGVIGELFFGEGSRLTVL.

The chain is built from TRBV7-3 and TRBJ1-2, with D hard to call. CDR3 length equals 13 residues. Between the trimmed V and J ends, which lost 5 bases and 6 bases, there was a span of 13 bases. Germline V lookup: CDR1 SGHTA, CDR2 FQGTGA. For the CDR3, the DNA is TGTGCCAGCAGCCCAAGAGGCGTAGATGGCTACACCTTC. Its translation: CASSPRGVDGYTF.

The chain carries TRBV29-1 and TRBJ2-1; 8 bases align to TRBD1. Germline V CDR1 and CDR2: SQVTM, ANQGSEA. This CDR3 has 12 amino acids. V dropped 5 bases and J dropped 8; count of bases not matched to a gene: 5. CDR3 sequence reads: CSVLDRGDEQFF. The CDR3 DNA reads TGCAGCGTTCTCGACAGGGGAGATGAGCAGTTCTTC.

The V gene is TRBV2, the J gene TRBJ1-1; 9 positions match TRBD1. V was clipped by 8 bases and J by 0 bases; unmatched bases: 10. The CDR3 consists of 16 residues. Germline CDR1 reads SNHLY; CDR2 reads FYNNEI. The CDR3 spells CASGKTGGIMNTEAFF. The CDR3 coding sequence is TGTGCCAGCGGGAAGACAGGGGGGATAATGAACACTGAAGCTTTCTTT.

This sequence joins TRBV9 and TRBJ2-7, with a weak D call TRBD2 (7 bases). V lost 0 bases and J 5 bases, leaving 9 bases between the germline ends. Germline V lookup: CDR1 SGDLS, CDR2 YYNGEE. There are 13 residues in the CDR3. The CDR3 nucleotides read TGTGCCAGCAGCGTAGGGGGGGGGCACGAGCAGTACTTC. Translation gives CASSVGGGHEQYF.

CDR3 amino acids: CASSFMTYSGNTIYF. The CDR3 nucleotides read TGTGCCAGCAGCTTCATGACTTACTCTGGAAACACCATATATTTT. The chain recombines TRBV7-2 with TRBJ1-3; D is unresolved. Per germline, CDR1 SGHTA and CDR2 FQGNSA. The CDR3 is made up of 15 amino acids. V shed 3 bases and J shed 0 bases, with 9 bases lying between them. Variable domain in full (rest from reference TRBV7-2 and TRBJ1-3): GAGVSQSPSNKVTEKGKDVELRCDPISGHTALYWYRQSLGQGLEFLIYFQGNSAPDKSGLPSDRFSAERTGGSVSTLTIQRTQQEDSAVYLCASSFMTYSGNTIYFGEGSWLTVV.

The rearrangement links TRBV7-9 to TRBJ2-5; TRBD1 aligns across 8 bases. The CDR3 has 16 amino acids. CDR1 is SEHNR and CDR2 is FQNEAQ in the germline V gene (reference sequence). V trimming: 4 bases; J trimming: 5 bases; junction bases outside the gene matches: 12. The DNA for the CDR3 is TGTGCCAGCAGCTCCGGGGACAGGCCCATTTCGGAGACCCAGTACTTC. Translated: CASSSGDRPISETQYF.

The chain recombines TRBV19 with TRBJ1-1; 7 bases map to TRBD1. The CDR3 covers 13 residues. V lost 7 bases and J lost 0; bases outside the gene matches: 2. Looked up from germline, CDR1 is LNHDA and CDR2 is SQIVND (reference sequence). CDR3 residues: CASTQGMNTEAFF. The DNA for the CDR3 is TGTGCCAGTACACAGGGGATGAACACTGAAGCTTTCTTT.

V is TRBV6-5 and J is TRBJ1-2; D unclear. V lost 6 bases and J lost 0, with 11 bases in between. Germline loops: CDR1 MNHEY, CDR2 SVGAGI. The CDR3 totals 14 residues. CDR3 DNA sequence: TGTGCCAGCAGCCTGACGGGGACTAACTATGGCTACACCTTC. This gives the protein CASSLTGTNYGYTF.

The V gene is TRBV5-1, the J gene TRBJ2-7; D may be TRBD1 (7 bases). Germline V gene lookup returns CDR1 SGHRS and CDR2 YFSETQ. V was trimmed by 0 bases and J by 6 bases, leaving 13 bases between them. The CDR3 runs 14 residues. CDR3 sequence reads: CASSLGGTAREQYF. The CDR3 DNA sequence: TGCGCCAGCAGCTTGGGCGGGACAGCACGCGAGCAGTACTTC.

The chain uses TRBV4-1 and TRBJ1-2; D is unresolved. Germline CDR1 and CDR2: MGHRA and YSYEKL. V was pared by 0 bases and J by 5 bases, with 10 bases between. CDR3 length: 14 residues. Here the CDR3 reads CASSQDLQNYGYTF. The CDR3 nucleotides are TGCGCCAGCAGCCAAGATTTGCAGAATTATGGCTACACCTTC.

The V call is TRBV3-1 (or the pseudogene TRBV3-2), the J call TRBJ1-3; no definite D call. Germline-derived CDR1 and CDR2 are LGHDT and YNNKEL (reference sequence). The CDR3 is made up of 15 amino acids. V gave up 3 bases and J gave up 2 bases, with 11 bases separating them. CDR3 loop: CASSHSGIAGNTIYF. The CDR3, as DNA: TGTGCCAGCAGCCACTCGGGGATAGCTGGAAACACCATATATTTT.

Only one count was recorded for this clone. This rearrangement joins TRBV7-3 to TRBJ2-2; tentatively, D is TRBD1 (5 bases). V was clipped by 1 base and J by 1 base, with 10 bases between them. Germline lookup yields CDR1 SGHTA and CDR2 FQGTGA. This CDR3 spans 16 amino acids. The CDR3 reads CASSLNVGVNTGELFF. The CDR3 DNA reads as TGTGCCAGCAGCTTAAACGTAGGGGTGAACACCGGGGAGCTGTTTTTT.